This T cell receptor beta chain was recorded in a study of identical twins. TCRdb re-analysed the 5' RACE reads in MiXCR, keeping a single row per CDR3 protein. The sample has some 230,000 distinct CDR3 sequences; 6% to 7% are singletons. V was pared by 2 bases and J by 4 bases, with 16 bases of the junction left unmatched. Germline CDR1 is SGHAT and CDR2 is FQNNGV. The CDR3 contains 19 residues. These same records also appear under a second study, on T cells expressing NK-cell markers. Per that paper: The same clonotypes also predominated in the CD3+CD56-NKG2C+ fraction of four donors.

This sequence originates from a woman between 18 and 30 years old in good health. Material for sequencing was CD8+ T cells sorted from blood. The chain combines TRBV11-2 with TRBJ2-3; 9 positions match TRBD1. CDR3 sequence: CASSLQENPGQGFPDTQYF. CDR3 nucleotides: TGTGCCAGCAGCTTACAAGAAAATCCGGGACAGGGTTTTCCAGATACGCAGTATTTT.